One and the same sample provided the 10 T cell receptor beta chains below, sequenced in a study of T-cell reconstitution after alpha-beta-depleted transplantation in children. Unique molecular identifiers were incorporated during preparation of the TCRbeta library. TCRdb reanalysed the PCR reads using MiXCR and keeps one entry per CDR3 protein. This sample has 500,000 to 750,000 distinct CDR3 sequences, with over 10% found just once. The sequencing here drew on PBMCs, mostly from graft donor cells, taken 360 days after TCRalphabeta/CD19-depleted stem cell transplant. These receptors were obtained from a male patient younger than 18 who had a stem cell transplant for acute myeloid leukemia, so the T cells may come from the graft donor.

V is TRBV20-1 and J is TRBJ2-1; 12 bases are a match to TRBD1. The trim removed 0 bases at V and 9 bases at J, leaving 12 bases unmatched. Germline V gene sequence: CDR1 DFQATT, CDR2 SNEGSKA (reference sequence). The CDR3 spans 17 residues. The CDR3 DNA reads TGCAGTGCTAGAGATTACTGGGGACAGGGGGCAGTAGGTGAGCAGTTCTTC. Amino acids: CSARDYWGQGAVGEQFF.

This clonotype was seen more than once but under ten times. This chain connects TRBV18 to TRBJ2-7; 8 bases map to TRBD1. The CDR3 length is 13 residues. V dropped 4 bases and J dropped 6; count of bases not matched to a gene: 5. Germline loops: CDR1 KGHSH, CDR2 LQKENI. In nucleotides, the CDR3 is TGTGCCAGCTCACGTTCGACAGGGGCCGAGCAGTACTTC. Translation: CASSRSTGAEQYF.

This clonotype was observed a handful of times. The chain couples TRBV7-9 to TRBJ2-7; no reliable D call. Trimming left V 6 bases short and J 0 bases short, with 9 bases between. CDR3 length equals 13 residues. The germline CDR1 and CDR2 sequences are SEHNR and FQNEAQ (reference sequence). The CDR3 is CASRLGSSYEQYF. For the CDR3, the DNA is TGTGCCAGCAGATTGGGGTCCTCCTACGAGCAGTACTTC.

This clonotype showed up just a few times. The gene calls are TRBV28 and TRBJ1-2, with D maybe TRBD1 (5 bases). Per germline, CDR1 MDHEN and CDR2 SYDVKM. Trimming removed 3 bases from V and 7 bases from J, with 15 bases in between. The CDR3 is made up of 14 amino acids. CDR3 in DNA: TGTGCCAGCAGTTTGCTTGGCAGGGTGAGTGGCTACACCTTC. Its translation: CASSLLGRVSGYTF.

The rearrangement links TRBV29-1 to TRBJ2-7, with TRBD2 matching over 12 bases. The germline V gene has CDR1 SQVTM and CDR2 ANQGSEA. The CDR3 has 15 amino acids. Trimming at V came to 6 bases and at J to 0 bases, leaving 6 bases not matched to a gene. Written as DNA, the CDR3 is TGCAGCGTCGGAGGACTAGCGGGATTCTCCTACGAGCAGTACTTC. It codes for CSVGGLAGFSYEQYF.

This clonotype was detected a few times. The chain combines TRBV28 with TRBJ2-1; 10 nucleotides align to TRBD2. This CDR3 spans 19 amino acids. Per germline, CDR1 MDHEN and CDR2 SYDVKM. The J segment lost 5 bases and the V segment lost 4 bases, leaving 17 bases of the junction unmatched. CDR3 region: CASSSPYIRLAGKNNEQFF. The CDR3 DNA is TGTGCCAGCAGTTCCCCTTATATCAGACTAGCGGGTAAAAACAATGAGCAGTTCTTC.

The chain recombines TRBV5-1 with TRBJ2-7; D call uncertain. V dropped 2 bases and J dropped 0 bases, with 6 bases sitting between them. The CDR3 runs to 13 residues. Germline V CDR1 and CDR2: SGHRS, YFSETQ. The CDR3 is CASSLLCSYEQYV. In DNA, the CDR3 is TGCGCCAGCAGCTTATTATGCTCCTACGAGCAGTACGTC.

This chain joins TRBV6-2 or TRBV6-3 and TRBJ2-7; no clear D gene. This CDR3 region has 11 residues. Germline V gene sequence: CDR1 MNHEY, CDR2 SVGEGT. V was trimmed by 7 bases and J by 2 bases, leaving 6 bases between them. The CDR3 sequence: CASNGPYEQYF. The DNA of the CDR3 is TGTGCCAGCAACGGCCCCTACGAGCAGTACTTC.

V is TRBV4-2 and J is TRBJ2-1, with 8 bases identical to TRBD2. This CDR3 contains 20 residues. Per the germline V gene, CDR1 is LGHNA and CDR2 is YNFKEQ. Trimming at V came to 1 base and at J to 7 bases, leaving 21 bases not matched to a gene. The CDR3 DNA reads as TGTGCCAGCAGCCAAGTCCTTGGCAGCGGGAGAACTTTCCCGGAGAATGAGCAGTTCTTC. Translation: CASSQVLGSGRTFPENEQFF.

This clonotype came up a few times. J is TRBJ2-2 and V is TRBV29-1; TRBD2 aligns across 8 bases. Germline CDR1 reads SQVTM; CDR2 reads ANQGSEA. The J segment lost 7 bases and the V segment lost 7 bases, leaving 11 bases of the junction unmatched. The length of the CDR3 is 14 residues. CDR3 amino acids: CSAPGGRGVGELFF. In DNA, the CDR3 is TGCAGCGCCCCGGGAGGGCGGGGCGTCGGGGAGCTGTTTTTT.